This TCR beta chain was sequenced for a study of graft-versus-host responses after intestinal transplantation. Graft-derived tissue was subjected to processing to liberate intraepithelial and lamina propria lymphocytes. V dropped 5 bases and J dropped 7 bases, with 11 bases sitting between them. Germline CDR1 SGHTA, CDR2 FQGTGA. The CDR3 has 13 residues. The repertoire was sequenced with immunoSEQ multiplex PCR; TCRdb's copy has only in-frame clones and lacks some. Of approximately 63,000 clones in the sample, under 90% were seen once. This sequence joins TRBV7-3 and TRBJ2-2; D may be TRBD1 (6 bases). This TCR was sampled from a human patient who received an intestinal transplant, so some T cells may come from the graft donor. Sequenced here: ileum tissue, sampled more than 350 days after transplant. The CDR3 sequence is CASSRDIYGELFF. The CDR3, as DNA: TGTGCCAGCAGCCGGGACATTTACGGGGAGCTGTTTTTT.